The clone carrying this T cell receptor (beta chain) was detected only a few times. No antigen is known for it. This sample is drawn from a study of response to subunit inactivated influenza vaccine. Study outcomes and limitations: There was a suggestion from the authors that each seasonal influenza vaccination recruits few new T cells.

TCRdb used MiXCR to reprocess the RT-PCR reads, holding one entry per CDR3 protein. The profile covers about 650,000 distinct CDR3 sequences, with 13% to 15% appearing a single time and around 7.6% taken by the ten largest. CDR3 length: 14 amino acids. V lost 9 bases to trimming and J lost 7 bases; unmatched junction nucleotides: 15. The germline V gene encodes CDR1 MNHNS and CDR2 SASEGT. The genes are TRBV6-1 and TRBJ2-7; TRBD2 agrees at 7 bases. This specimen consisted of PBMCs from blood, obtained roughly 2 weeks before vaccination. The clonotype comes from a man between 45 and 60 years old who received an inactivated influenza vaccine. The CDR3 DNA sequence: TGTGCCAGTGAACCGGGGCGGGCCGGGGGGGAGCAGTACTTC. Its translation is CASEPGRAGGEQYF.